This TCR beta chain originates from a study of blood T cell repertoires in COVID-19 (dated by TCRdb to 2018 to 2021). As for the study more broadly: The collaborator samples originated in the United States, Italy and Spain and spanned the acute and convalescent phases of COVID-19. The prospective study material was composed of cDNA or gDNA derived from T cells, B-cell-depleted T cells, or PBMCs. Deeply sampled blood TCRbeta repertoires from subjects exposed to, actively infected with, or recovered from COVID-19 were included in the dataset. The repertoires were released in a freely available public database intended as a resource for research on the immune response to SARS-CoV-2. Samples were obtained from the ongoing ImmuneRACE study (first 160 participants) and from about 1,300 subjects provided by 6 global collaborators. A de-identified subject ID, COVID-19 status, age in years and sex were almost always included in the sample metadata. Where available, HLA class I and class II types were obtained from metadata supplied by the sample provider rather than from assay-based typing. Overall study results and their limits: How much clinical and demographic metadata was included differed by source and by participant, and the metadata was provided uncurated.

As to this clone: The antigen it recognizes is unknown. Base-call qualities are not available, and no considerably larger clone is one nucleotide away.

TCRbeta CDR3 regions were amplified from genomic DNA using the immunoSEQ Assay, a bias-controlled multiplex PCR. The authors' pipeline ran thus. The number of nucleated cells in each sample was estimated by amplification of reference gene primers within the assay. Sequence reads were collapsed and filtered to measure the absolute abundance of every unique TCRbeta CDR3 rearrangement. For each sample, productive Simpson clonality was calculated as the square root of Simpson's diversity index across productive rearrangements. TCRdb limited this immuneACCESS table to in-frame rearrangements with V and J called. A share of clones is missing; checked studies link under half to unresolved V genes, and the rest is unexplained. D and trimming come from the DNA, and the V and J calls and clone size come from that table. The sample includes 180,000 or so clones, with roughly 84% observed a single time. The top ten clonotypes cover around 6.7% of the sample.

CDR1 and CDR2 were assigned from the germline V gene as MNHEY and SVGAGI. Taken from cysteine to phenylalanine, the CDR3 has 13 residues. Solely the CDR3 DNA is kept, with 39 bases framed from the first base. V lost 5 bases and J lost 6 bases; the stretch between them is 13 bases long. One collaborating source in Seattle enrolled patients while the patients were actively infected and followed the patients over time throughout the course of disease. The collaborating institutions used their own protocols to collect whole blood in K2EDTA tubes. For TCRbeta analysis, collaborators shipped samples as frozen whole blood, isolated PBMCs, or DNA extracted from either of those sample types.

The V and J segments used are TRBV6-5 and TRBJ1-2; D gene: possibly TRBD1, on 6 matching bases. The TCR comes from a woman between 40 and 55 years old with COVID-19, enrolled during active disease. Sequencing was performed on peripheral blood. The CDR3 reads CASSNGGRDGYTF. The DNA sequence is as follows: TGTGCCAGCAGTAACGGGGGGCGGGATGGCTACACCTTC.